The rows below give T cell receptor beta chains drawn from one sample of a study of blood T cell repertoires in COVID-19. Libraries were prepared by immunoSEQ multiplex PCR; TCRdb keeps only in-frame clonotypes and omits some of them. The data contain approximately 57,000 clones, more than 75% of them singletons. The sample consisted of peripheral blood. All receptors derive from a man aged 40-50 years with active COVID-19. Both conserved end residues are part of each CDR3. Each record gives: J gene, V gene, D gene, clone size, CDR3 protein, CDR3 DNA. The D gene is left open where the match is weak. Clone size is not always given. Where it is, it says once, few, many or a class for expanded clones.

J gene: TRBJ1-1; V gene: TRBV15; D gene: NA; clone size: NA; CDR3 protein: CATSRERLMNTEAFF; CDR3 DNA: TGTGCCACCAGCAGAGAGCGGCTTATGAACACTGAAGCTTTCTTT
J gene: TRBJ2-1; V gene: TRBV9; D gene: TRBD2; clone size: NA; CDR3 protein: CASSVNGRADNEQFF; CDR3 DNA: TGTGCCAGCAGCGTTAACGGGAGGGCCGATAATGAGCAGTTCTTC
J gene: TRBJ2-2; V gene: TRBV5-1; D gene: NA; clone size: NA; CDR3 protein: CASSLQQVSGELFF; CDR3 DNA: TGCGCCAGCAGCTTGCAGCAGGTTAGCGGGGAGCTGTTTTTT
J gene: TRBJ1-2; V gene: TRBV7-9; D gene: TRBD1; clone size: NA; CDR3 protein: CASSPTETGGGYGYTF; CDR3 DNA: TGTGCCAGCAGCCCAACCGAGACAGGGGGCGGCTATGGCTACACCTTC
J gene: TRBJ1-1; V gene: TRBV7-2; D gene: NA; clone size: NA; CDR3 protein: CASSERQRNLNTEAFF; CDR3 DNA: TGTGCCAGCAGCGAAAGACAGAGGAACTTGAACACTGAAGCTTTCTTT
J gene: TRBJ1-2; V gene: TRBV19; D gene: NA; clone size: few; CDR3 protein: CASSTVGSGYTF; CDR3 DNA: TGTGCCAGTAGTACGGTGGGGAGTGGCTACACCTTC
J gene: TRBJ2-4; V gene: TRBV2; D gene: NA; clone size: NA; CDR3 protein: CASRTGLDIQYF; CDR3 DNA: TGTGCCAGCAGAACAGGGTTGGACATTCAGTACTTC
J gene: TRBJ2-2; V gene: TRBV9; D gene: NA; clone size: NA; CDR3 protein: CASSATNWTANTGELFF; CDR3 DNA: TGTGCCAGCAGCGCAACGAATTGGACAGCGAACACCGGGGAGCTGTTTTTT
J gene: TRBJ1-6; V gene: TRBV7-6; D gene: TRBD1; clone size: NA; CDR3 protein: CASSLDRPYNSPLHF; CDR3 DNA: TGTGCCAGCAGCTTGGACAGGCCCTATAATTCACCCCTCCACTTT
J gene: TRBJ2-1; V gene: TRBV3-1/TRBV3-2; D gene: NA; clone size: NA; CDR3 protein: CASSQDSSAYNEQFF; CDR3 DNA: TGTGCCAGCAGCCAAGACTCCTCGGCCTACAATGAGCAGTTCTTC
J gene: TRBJ2-3; V gene: TRBV10-3; D gene: NA; clone size: once; CDR3 protein: CAISEQKSGQRADTQYF; CDR3 DNA: TGTGCCATCAGTGAGCAGAAGTCGGGACAGCGGGCTGATACGCAGTATTTT
J gene: TRBJ2-3; V gene: TRBV3-1/TRBV3-2; D gene: TRBD2; clone size: once; CDR3 protein: CASSRRLAGDLTDTQYF; CDR3 DNA: TGTGCCAGCAGTCGAAGACTAGCGGGAGACTTAACAGATACGCAGTATTTT
J gene: TRBJ1-6; V gene: TRBV11-2; D gene: NA; clone size: NA; CDR3 protein: CASSLDAQGNVGNSPLHF; CDR3 DNA: TGTGCCAGCAGCTTAGATGCTCAGGGGAACGTTGGTAATTCACCCCTCCACTTT
J gene: TRBJ2-3; V gene: TRBV7-3; D gene: NA; clone size: NA; CDR3 protein: CASSLIGQGTDTQYF; CDR3 DNA: TGTGCCAGCAGCTTAATCGGGCAGGGGACAGATACGCAGTATTTT
J gene: TRBJ2-2; V gene: TRBV12-3/TRBV12-4; D gene: NA; clone size: NA; CDR3 protein: CASSLERLGELFF; CDR3 DNA: TGTGCCAGCAGTTTAGAGAGGTTGGGGGAGCTGTTTTTT
J gene: TRBJ1-3; V gene: TRBV19; D gene: TRBD1; clone size: NA; CDR3 protein: CASTPTGYGNTIYF; CDR3 DNA: TGTGCCAGTACCCCGACAGGGTACGGAAACACCATATATTTT
J gene: TRBJ1-5; V gene: TRBV28; D gene: NA; clone size: NA; CDR3 protein: CASLGGDQPQHF; CDR3 DNA: TGTGCCAGCCTTGGGGGGGATCAGCCCCAGCATTTT
J gene: TRBJ2-7; V gene: TRBV19; D gene: TRBD1; clone size: NA; CDR3 protein: CTTTPGTVPYEQYF; CDR3 DNA: TGTACCACCACACCGGGGACAGTCCCCTACGAGCAGTACTTC
J gene: TRBJ1-5; V gene: TRBV25-1; D gene: NA; clone size: once; CDR3 protein: CASSEATESEPQHF; CDR3 DNA: TGTGCCAGCAGTGAAGCCACGGAGTCGGAGCCCCAGCATTTT
J gene: TRBJ1-1; V gene: TRBV19; D gene: NA; clone size: NA; CDR3 protein: CASNSIGGTEAFF; CDR3 DNA: TGTGCCAGTAATTCTATAGGGGGCACTGAAGCTTTCTTT
J gene: TRBJ2-5; V gene: TRBV5-6; D gene: TRBD2; clone size: NA; CDR3 protein: CASSLIGAGGPIGETQYF; CDR3 DNA: TGTGCCAGCAGCCTGATAGGCGCGGGAGGGCCGATTGGGGAGACCCAGTACTTC
J gene: TRBJ1-1; V gene: TRBV6-5; D gene: NA; clone size: NA; CDR3 protein: CASSPTGTDTEAFF; CDR3 DNA: TGTGCCAGCAGTCCCACAGGGACCGACACTGAAGCTTTCTTT
J gene: TRBJ1-6; V gene: TRBV7-6; D gene: TRBD1; clone size: NA; CDR3 protein: CASRGQGYNSPLHF; CDR3 DNA: TGTGCCAGCAGGGGACAGGGTTATAATTCACCCCTCCACTTT
J gene: TRBJ2-2; V gene: TRBV28; D gene: TRBD2; clone size: once; CDR3 protein: CAHRRGANTGELFF; CDR3 DNA: TGTGCGCACAGGCGGGGGGCGAACACCGGGGAGCTGTTTTTT
J gene: TRBJ1-1; V gene: TRBV29-1; D gene: NA; clone size: NA; CDR3 protein: CSGGQRNTEAFF; CDR3 DNA: TGCAGCGGGGGCCAGCGCAACACTGAAGCTTTCTTT
J gene: TRBJ1-1; V gene: TRBV4-1; D gene: TRBD1; clone size: NA; CDR3 protein: CASSPGKQGTEAFF; CDR3 DNA: TGCGCCAGCAGCCCTGGCAAACAGGGGACTGAAGCTTTCTTT
J gene: TRBJ1-2; V gene: TRBV2; D gene: NA; clone size: NA; CDR3 protein: CASRQQGGYTF; CDR3 DNA: TGTGCCAGCAGACAACAGGGTGGCTACACCTTC
J gene: TRBJ2-1; V gene: TRBV19; D gene: TRBD2; clone size: NA; CDR3 protein: CASSISGSSYNEQFF; CDR3 DNA: TGTGCCAGTAGTATTAGCGGGAGCTCCTACAATGAGCAGTTCTTC
J gene: TRBJ2-5; V gene: TRBV3-1/TRBV3-2; D gene: NA; clone size: NA; CDR3 protein: CASSPARRQETQYF; CDR3 DNA: TGTGCCAGCAGCCCCGCGAGGCGTCAAGAGACCCAGTACTTC
J gene: TRBJ1-5; V gene: TRBV11-2; D gene: NA; clone size: NA; CDR3 protein: CASSFSGDPGIRNQPQHF; CDR3 DNA: TGTGCCAGCAGCTTTTCGGGGGACCCCGGGATTCGCAATCAGCCCCAGCATTTT
J gene: TRBJ2-1; V gene: TRBV5-1; D gene: TRBD2; clone size: NA; CDR3 protein: CASSASGRVPEQFF; CDR3 DNA: TGCGCCAGCAGCGCTAGCGGGAGGGTTCCTGAGCAGTTCTTC
J gene: TRBJ1-1; V gene: TRBV13; D gene: TRBD1; clone size: NA; CDR3 protein: CASSAMTGDTEAFF; CDR3 DNA: TGTGCCAGCAGCGCGATGACAGGGGACACTGAAGCTTTCTTT
J gene: TRBJ1-3; V gene: TRBV19; D gene: TRBD1; clone size: NA; CDR3 protein: CASSTLTGVSGNTIYF; CDR3 DNA: TGTGCCAGTAGTACCCTGACAGGGGTCTCTGGAAACACCATATATTTT
J gene: TRBJ1-4; V gene: TRBV28; D gene: TRBD1; clone size: NA; CDR3 protein: CASSLRTGGEKLFF; CDR3 DNA: TGTGCCAGCAGTTTAAGGACAGGGGGAGAAAAACTGTTTTTT
J gene: TRBJ1-1; V gene: TRBV5-1; D gene: NA; clone size: NA; CDR3 protein: CASSLDGEGEAFF; CDR3 DNA: TGCGCCAGCAGCTTGGATGGTGAGGGTGAAGCTTTCTTT